The clone carrying this T cell receptor (beta chain) was observed many times. Its antigen is unidentified. The source of the sample is a study of T cells in Graves' hyperthyroidism and ophthalmopathy. Study information: Peripheral blood specimens were obtained at initial diagnosis, prior to any treatment.

Regions amplified from RNA transcripts were the TCR beta CDR3 regions. A first-round RT-PCR of the TCR CDR3 used the HTBI primer set. TCRdb redid the calling of the multiplex PCR reads with MiXCR, one entry per CDR3 protein. The table records hundreds of thousands of distinct CDR3 sequences, approximately 24% of them present only once. This CDR3 spans 17 amino acids. The V end lost 0 bases, the J end lost 1 base, and 15 bases lay between the germline ends. CDR1 and CDR2 from the germline V gene are LGHNA and YSLEER. Diagnosis rested on symptoms, serum thyroxine and TRAb, thyroid ultrasound, and orbital computed tomography. Study observations and caveats: A median around six months before onset, the model predicted ophthalmopathy. Separation of ophthalmopathy from stable hyperthyroidism was achieved by a 13 V-J model.

The specimen was blood. The rearrangement links TRBV4-3 to TRBJ1-1; D not resolved. The sequence came from a woman in her 30s with Graves' ophthalmopathy. CDR3 bases: TGCGCCAGCAGCCAAGATTCTCACGGTCGAGGGAACACTGAAGCTTTCTTT. This sequence encodes CASSQDSHGRGNTEAFF.